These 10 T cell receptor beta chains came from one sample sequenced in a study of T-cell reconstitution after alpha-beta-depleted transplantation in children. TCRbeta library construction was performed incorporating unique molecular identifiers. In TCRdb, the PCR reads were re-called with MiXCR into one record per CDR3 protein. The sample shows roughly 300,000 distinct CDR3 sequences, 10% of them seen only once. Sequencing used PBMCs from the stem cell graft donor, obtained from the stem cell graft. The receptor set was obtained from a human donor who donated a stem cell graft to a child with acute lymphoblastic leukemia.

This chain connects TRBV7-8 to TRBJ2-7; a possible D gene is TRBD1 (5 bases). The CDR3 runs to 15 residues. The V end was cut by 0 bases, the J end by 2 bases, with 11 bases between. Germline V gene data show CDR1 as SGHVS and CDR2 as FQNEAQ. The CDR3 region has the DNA TGTGCCAGCAGCTTAGCGCAGGGAAAGCCCTACGAGCAGTACTTC. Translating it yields CASSLAQGKPYEQYF.

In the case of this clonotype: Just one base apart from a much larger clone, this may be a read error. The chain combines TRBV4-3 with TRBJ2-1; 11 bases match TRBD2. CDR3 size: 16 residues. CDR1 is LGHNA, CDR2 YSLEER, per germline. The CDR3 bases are TGCGCCAGCAGCCATGCTACTAGCGGGAGTTTCAATGCGCAGTTCTTC. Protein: CASSHATSGSFNAQFF.

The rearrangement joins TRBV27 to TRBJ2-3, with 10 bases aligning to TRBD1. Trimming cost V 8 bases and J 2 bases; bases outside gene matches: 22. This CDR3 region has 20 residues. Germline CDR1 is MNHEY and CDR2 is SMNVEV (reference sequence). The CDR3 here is CASSLRGQGLPGLFTDTQYF. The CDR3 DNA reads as TGTGCCAGCTCCCTTAGGGGACAGGGGCTTCCGGGACTCTTCACAGATACGCAGTATTTT.

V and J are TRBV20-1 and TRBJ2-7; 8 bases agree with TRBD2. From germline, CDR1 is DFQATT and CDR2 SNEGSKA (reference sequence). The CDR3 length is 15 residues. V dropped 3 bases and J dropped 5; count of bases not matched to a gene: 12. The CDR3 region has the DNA TGCAGTGCTAGGATGTTCCGGGAGGGCCTGAACGAGCAGTACTTC. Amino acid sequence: CSARMFREGLNEQYF.

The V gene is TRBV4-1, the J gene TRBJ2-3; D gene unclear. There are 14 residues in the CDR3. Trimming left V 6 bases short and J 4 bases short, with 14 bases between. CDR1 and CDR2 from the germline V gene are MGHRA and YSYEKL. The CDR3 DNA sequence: TGCGCCAGCAGAAGAGTGGAAAAGCCAGATACGCAGTATTTT. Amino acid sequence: CASRRVEKPDTQYF.

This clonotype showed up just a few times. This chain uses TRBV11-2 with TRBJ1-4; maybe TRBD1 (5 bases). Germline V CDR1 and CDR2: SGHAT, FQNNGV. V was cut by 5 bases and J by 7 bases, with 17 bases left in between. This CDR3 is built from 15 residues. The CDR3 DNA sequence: TGTGCCAGCAGCCCCGAAACGGGACGGAGTGAAAAACTGTTTTTT. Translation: CASSPETGRSEKLFF.

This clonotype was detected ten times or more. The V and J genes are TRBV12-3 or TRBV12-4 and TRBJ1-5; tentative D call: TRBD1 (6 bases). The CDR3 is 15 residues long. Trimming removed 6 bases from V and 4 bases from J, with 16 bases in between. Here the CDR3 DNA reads TGTGCCAGCAGCCCTACTGAGGGGGGGAATCAGCCCCAGCATTTT. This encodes CASSPTEGGNQPQHF.

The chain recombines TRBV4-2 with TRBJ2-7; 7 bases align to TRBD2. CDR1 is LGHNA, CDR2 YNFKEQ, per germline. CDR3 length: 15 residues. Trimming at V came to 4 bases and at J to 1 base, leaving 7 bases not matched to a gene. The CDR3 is CASSRGPGGSYEQYF. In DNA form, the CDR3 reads TGTGCCAGCAGCCGGGGACCGGGGGGATCCTACGAGCAGTACTTC.

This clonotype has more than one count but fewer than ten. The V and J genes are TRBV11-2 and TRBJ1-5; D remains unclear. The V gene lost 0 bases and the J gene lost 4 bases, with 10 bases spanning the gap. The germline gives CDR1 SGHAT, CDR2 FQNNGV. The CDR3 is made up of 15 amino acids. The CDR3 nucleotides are TGTGCCAGCAGCTTAGATGGGAGGTCGAATCAGCCCCAGCATTTT. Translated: CASSLDGRSNQPQHF.

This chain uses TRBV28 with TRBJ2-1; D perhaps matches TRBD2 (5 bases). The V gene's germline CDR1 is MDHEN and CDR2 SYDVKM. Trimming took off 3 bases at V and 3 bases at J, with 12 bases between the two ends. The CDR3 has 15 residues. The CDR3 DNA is TGTGCCAGCAGTTTTAGTGGTGGGAGCTACAATGAGCAGTTCTTC. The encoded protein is CASSFSGGSYNEQFF.